This T cell receptor (beta chain) was obtained from a study of cytomegalovirus exposure and HLA in healthy donors. Per germline, CDR1 ENHRY and CDR2 SYGVKD. The V end was cut by 6 bases, the J end by 0 bases, with 12 bases between. The CDR3 has 16 residues. Study-wide points: It was taken for granted in presence/absence analyses that sequencing depth across donors was roughly uniform.

The donors gave bone marrow, and they were healthy. Concerning this clone: The antigen remains unidentified.

Primers: 60 Vbeta forward and 13 Jbeta reverse. In the authors' workflow: It was a later analysis that counted tens of millions of unique TCR beta chains, of which roughly 11 million were shared. Clones were read by immunoSEQ multiplex PCR, and TCRdb kept only the in-frame ones, dropping some. V, J and clone size are those of that table, while D and trimming were read from the DNA. The sample holds around 160,000 clones, 60% to 80% seen once. The chain combines TRBV10-3 with TRBJ1-6, with D unclear. This sequence was found in a woman between 40 and 50 years old in good health and CMV-seropositive. Specimen: PBMCs. CDR3 in DNA: TGTGCCATCAGAGCTGGAGGGAGCTCCTATAATTCACCCCTCCACTTT. Translation: CAIRAGGSSYNSPLHF.